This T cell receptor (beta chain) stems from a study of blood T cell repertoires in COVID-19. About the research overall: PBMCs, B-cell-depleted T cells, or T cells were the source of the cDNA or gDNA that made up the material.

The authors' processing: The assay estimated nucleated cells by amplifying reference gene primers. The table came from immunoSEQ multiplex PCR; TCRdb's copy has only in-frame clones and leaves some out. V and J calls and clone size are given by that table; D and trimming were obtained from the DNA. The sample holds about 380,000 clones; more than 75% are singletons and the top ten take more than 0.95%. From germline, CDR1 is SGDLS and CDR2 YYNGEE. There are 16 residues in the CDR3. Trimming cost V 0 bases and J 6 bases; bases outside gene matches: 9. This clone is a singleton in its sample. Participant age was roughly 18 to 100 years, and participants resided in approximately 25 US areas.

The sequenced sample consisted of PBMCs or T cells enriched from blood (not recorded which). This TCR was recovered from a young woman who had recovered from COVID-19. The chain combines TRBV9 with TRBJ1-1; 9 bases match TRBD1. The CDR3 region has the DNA TGTGCCAGCAGCGTAGGGACAGGGGCCCGTGACGCTGAAGCTTTCTTT. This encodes CASSVGTGARDAEAFF.